This record looks at one TCR beta chain sequence and its context. The germline V gene has CDR1 SGHDN and CDR2 FVKESK. V lost 7 bases and J 1 base, leaving 14 bases between the germline ends. The CDR3 sequence is 15 residues long. These data are taken from a study of blood T cell repertoires in COVID-19. As for the study in general: The analysed material was cDNA or gDNA that came from T cells, B-cell-depleted T cells, or PBMCs.

Symptom resolution, clearance, or two negative PCRs marked the recovered donors of Cohort 3. Original data processing: How many nucleated cells were present was estimated from reference gene primer amplification. Assay used: immunoSEQ multiplex PCR; TCRdb lists only in-frame clones, some missing. The V and J calls and clone size are taken from that table; D and trimming were inferred from the DNA. Of a few hundred thousand clones listed, about nine tenths are singletons. Sequenced material: PBMCs or T cells enriched from blood (not recorded which). The chain links TRBV14 to TRBJ1-5; possible D gene TRBD1, 5 bases. This clonotype originated in a woman aged 55-75 years who had recovered from COVID-19. CDR3 protein: CASTILGESNQPQHF. DNA for the CDR3: TGTGCCAGCACCATCTTAGGGGAAAGCAATCAGCCCCAGCATTTT.